A single TCR beta chain is shown here with its context. The assay was immunoSEQ multiplex PCR, and TCRdb's table has in-frame clones only and misses some. The sample shows about 330,000 clones, about four fifths of them seen only once. This sample was included in a study of blood T cell repertoires in COVID-19. The CDR3 length is 14 residues. The ends were cut back, 5 bases at V and 10 bases at J, with 20 bases in the middle. Germline-derived CDR1 and CDR2 are LGHDT and YNNKEL (reference sequence). V and J are TRBV3-1 (or the pseudogene TRBV3-2) and TRBJ1-2; D gene ambiguous. Sequenced material: peripheral blood. The source is a woman in her 50s with acute or convalescent COVID-19. The CDR3 region is CASSFIGTAKDYTF. CDR3 sequence (DNA): TGTGCCAGCAGCTTCATAGGCACAGCAAAGGACTACACCTTC.